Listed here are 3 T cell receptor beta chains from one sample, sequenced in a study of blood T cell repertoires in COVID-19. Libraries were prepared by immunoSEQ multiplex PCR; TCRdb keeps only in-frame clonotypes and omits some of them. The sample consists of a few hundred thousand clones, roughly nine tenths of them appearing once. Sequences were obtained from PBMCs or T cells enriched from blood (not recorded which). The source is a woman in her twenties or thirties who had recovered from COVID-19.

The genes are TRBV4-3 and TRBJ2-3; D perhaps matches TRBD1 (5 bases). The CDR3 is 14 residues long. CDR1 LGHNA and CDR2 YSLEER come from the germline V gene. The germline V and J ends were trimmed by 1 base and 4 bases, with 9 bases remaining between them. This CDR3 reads CASSQGRDSDTQYF. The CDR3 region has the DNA TGCGCCAGCAGCCAAGGCAGGGATTCAGATACGCAGTATTTT.

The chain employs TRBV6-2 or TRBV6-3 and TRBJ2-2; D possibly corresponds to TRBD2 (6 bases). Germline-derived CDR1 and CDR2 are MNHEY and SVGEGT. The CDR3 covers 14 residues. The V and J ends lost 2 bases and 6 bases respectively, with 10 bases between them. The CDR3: CASSYVPSAGELFF. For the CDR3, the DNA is TGTGCCAGCAGTTACGTCCCTAGCGCCGGGGAGCTGTTTTTT.

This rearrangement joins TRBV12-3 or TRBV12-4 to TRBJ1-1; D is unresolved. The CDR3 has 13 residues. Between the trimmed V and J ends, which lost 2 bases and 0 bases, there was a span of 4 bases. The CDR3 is CASSLPVNTEAFF. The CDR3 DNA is TGTGCCAGCAGTTTACCGGTGAACACTGAAGCTTTCTTT.